One and the same sample provided the 23 T cell receptor beta chains below, sequenced in a study of patients and donors after allogeneic stem cell transplantation. TCRdb itself ran the RT-PCR reads through MiXCR, one entry per CDR3 protein. The table shows 25,000 to 35,000 distinct CDR3 sequences, with over 6.5% occurring only once. The specimen was blood, either unsorted or a sorted T cell fraction (not recorded which). The source is a human donor who was either an allogeneic HSCT recipient or a stem cell or donor lymphocyte infusion donor (not recorded which). It is not recorded whose cells these are; they may come from a transplant donor.

The table lists this clonotype with many counts. This chain uses TRBV28 with TRBJ1-3; D perhaps matches TRBD1 (6 bases). Trimming removed 0 bases at V and 7 bases at J, with 13 bases between. CDR1 and CDR2 (germline): MDHEN, SYDVKM. The CDR3 has 15 amino acids. CDR3 in amino acids: CASSLWRGEGNTIYF. The CDR3 DNA reads TGTGCCAGCAGTTTATGGAGGGGGGAAGGTAACACCATATATTTT.

In this sample, this clonotype turned up many times. The chain is built from TRBV7-9 and TRBJ1-1; D uncertain. The V gene's germline CDR1 is SEHNR and CDR2 FQNEAQ (reference sequence). V lost 5 bases and J lost 0, with 10 bases in between. The CDR3 runs to 14 residues. The CDR3 coding sequence is TGTGCCAGCAGCCCCTCGGCGGTGAACACTGAAGCTTTCTTT. Its protein product is CASSPSAVNTEAFF.

This clonotype was found a few times. The chain has TRBV6-1 and TRBJ2-5, with unresolved D. Between the trimmed V and J ends, which lost 7 bases and 5 bases, there was a span of 11 bases. CDR3 length: 12 amino acids. Germline-derived CDR1 and CDR2 are MNHNS and SASEGT. The CDR3, as DNA: TGTGCCAGCACCGCGGTGAGGGAGACCCAGTACTTC. This encodes CASTAVRETQYF.

This clonotype has a count of ten or more. The junction shows a germline mismatch at one end, possibly a read error. The rearrangement joins TRBV7-9 to TRBJ1-1; D perhaps matches TRBD1 (5 bases). The CDR3 consists of 11 residues. Per the germline V gene, CDR1 is SEHNR and CDR2 is FQNEAQ (reference sequence). The CDR3 loop reads CASGLGAEAFF. Here the CDR3 DNA reads TGTGCCAGCGGCTTAGGGGCTGAAGCTTTCTTT.

There are many counts of this clonotype. The chain carries TRBV6-5 and TRBJ2-1; D may be TRBD1 (6 bases). Trimming took 4 bases from V and 9 from J, leaving 13 bases between them. This CDR3 comprises 13 residues. Germline CDR1 is MNHEY and CDR2 is SVGAGI. The CDR3: CASSLAGAFEQFF. The CDR3 DNA reads TGTGCCAGCAGTTTGGCAGGGGCGTTTGAGCAGTTCTTC.

The table lists this clonotype with many counts. V usage is TRBV6-6 and J usage is TRBJ2-7, with D perhaps TRBD1 (6 bases). CDR3 length: 13 residues. CDR1 is MNHNY and CDR2 is SVGAGI in the germline V gene (reference sequence). Trimming removed 6 bases at V and 6 bases at J, with 15 bases between. The DNA of the CDR3 is TGTGCCAGCAGACTAGACAGGAATGGCGAGCAGTACTTC. It is translated as CASRLDRNGEQYF.

A few counts support this clonotype. The gene calls are TRBV6-6 and TRBJ2-7; 10 bases line up with TRBD2. Trimming at V came to 5 bases and at J to 3 bases, leaving 10 bases not matched to a gene. Germline values: CDR1 MNHNY, CDR2 SVGAGI (reference sequence). The CDR3 runs 16 residues. The CDR3 reads CASSPLGLAGDYEQYF. The CDR3 region has the DNA TGTGCCAGCAGTCCCCTCGGGCTAGCGGGGGACTACGAGCAGTACTTC.

Many counts were recorded for this clonotype. V usage is TRBV27 and J usage is TRBJ2-7, with 9 bases that match TRBD2. This CDR3 contains 15 residues. The trim removed 3 bases at V and 4 bases at J, leaving 7 bases unmatched. Per the germline V gene, CDR1 is MNHEY and CDR2 is SMNVEV (reference sequence). CDR3: CASSFLAGGGYEQYF. CDR3 in DNA: TGTGCCAGCAGTTTCTTGGCGGGAGGGGGTTACGAGCAGTACTTC.

This clonotype was recorded at least ten times. This chain uses TRBV27 with TRBJ2-3, with TRBD2 matching 9 bases. V was clipped by 8 bases and J by 2 bases; unmatched bases: 8. From germline, CDR1 is MNHEY and CDR2 SMNVEV (reference sequence). This CDR3 has 15 residues. The CDR3 DNA reads TGTGCCAGCGGAACGGCGGGAGGGCCCACAGATACGCAGTATTTT. Protein product: CASGTAGGPTDTQYF.

As for this clonotype: Just one base apart from a much larger clone, this may be a read error. The J gene is TRBJ2-7, the V gene TRBV7-2; 9 bases fit TRBD2. The CDR3 is 18 residues long. Losses at the gene ends were 2 bases for V and 2 bases for J; bases not matched to a gene: 13. CDR1 SGHTA and CDR2 FQGNSA come from the germline V gene. Written as DNA, the CDR3 is TGTGCCAGCAGCTTAATATGGGCTAGCGGGATAAGGACCTACGAGCAGTACTTC. Translation gives CASSLIWASGIRTYEQYF.

This clonotype was seen ten or more times. The chain couples TRBV25-1 to TRBJ1-3; no clear D gene. The CDR3 contains 13 residues. Germline assignment: CDR1 MGHDK and CDR2 SYGVNS. V shed 5 bases and J shed 0 bases, with 5 bases lying between them. CDR3 DNA sequence: TGTGCCAGCAGTTGGAACTCTGGAAACACCATATATTTT. This sequence encodes CASSWNSGNTIYF.

J is TRBJ2-6 and V is TRBV2; D may be TRBD1 or TRBD2 (5 bases each). The CDR3 length is 16 residues. V lost 6 bases and J lost 0, with 12 bases in between. Looked up from germline, CDR1 is SNHLY and CDR2 is FYNNEI. The CDR3 loop is CASRWDGDSGANVLTF. The DNA of the CDR3 is TGTGCCAGCAGATGGGACGGGGACTCTGGGGCCAACGTCCTGACTTTC.

The sample holds many counts of this clonotype. This chain links TRBV12-3 or TRBV12-4 with TRBJ2-2; D is perhaps TRBD2 (6 bases). The CDR3 extends over 15 amino acids. V lost 3 bases and J lost 0, with 8 bases in between. The CDR3 sequence: CASSLGGTNTGELFF. The CDR3 DNA reads TGTGCCAGCAGTTTGGGCGGGACGAACACCGGGGAGCTGTTTTTT.

This clonotype has ten or more counts. The chain employs TRBV7-2 and TRBJ1-6; TRBD1 might be the D (5 bases). Trimming took off 1 base at V and 9 bases at J, with 13 bases between the two ends. The CDR3 extends over 15 amino acids. Germline V gene sequence: CDR1 SGHTA, CDR2 FQGNSA. The CDR3 sequence is CASSLGYMGGSPLHF. CDR3 coding DNA: TGTGCCAGCAGCTTAGGTTACATGGGGGGTTCACCCCTCCACTTT.

This clonotype came up many times. The chain employs TRBV6-2 or TRBV6-3 and TRBJ1-1; D may be TRBD1 (5 bases). CDR3 size: 17 residues. V was pared by 0 bases and J by 5 bases, with 19 bases between. The germline CDR1 and CDR2 sequences are MNHEY and SVGEGT. CDR3 in amino acids: CASSYSPVGTVRTEAFF. DNA for the CDR3: TGTGCCAGCAGTTACTCGCCCGTTGGGACTGTCCGGACTGAAGCTTTCTTT.

This clonotype has a count of ten or more. This chain links TRBV28 with TRBJ1-1; unclear D gene. Germline CDR1 and CDR2: MDHEN and SYDVKM. The V end was cut by 7 bases, the J end by 3 bases, with 12 bases between. This CDR3 comprises 13 residues. The CDR3 DNA is TGTGCCAGCATCCCATGGGTTGACACTGAAGCTTTCTTT. It is translated as CASIPWVDTEAFF. Full variable domain (rest looked up from reference TRBV28 and TRBJ1-1): DVKVTQSSRYLVKRTGEKVFLECVQDMDHENMFWYRQDPGLGLRLIYFSYDVKMKEKGDIPEGYSVSREKKERFSLILESASTNQTSMYLCASIPWVDTEAFFGQGTRLTVV.

On this clonotype: A much more abundant neighbour one base away suggests this may be a read error. V and J are TRBV19 and TRBJ1-6; D gene unclear. The CDR3 runs 18 residues. Germline lookup yields CDR1 LNHDA and CDR2 SQIVND (reference sequence). With 5 bases removed from V and 1 base from J, the gap between germline ends came to 18 bases. The CDR3 bases are TGTGCCAGTAGTTGGACGGGAGGGAGGAATTCCTATAATTCACCCCTCCACTTT. Its translation is CASSWTGGRNSYNSPLHF.

The chain is built from TRBV18 and TRBJ2-1, with 7 bases aligning to TRBD1. V lost 3 bases to trimming and J lost 6 bases; unmatched junction nucleotides: 5. Per germline, CDR1 KGHSH and CDR2 LQKENI. This CDR3 is built from 14 residues. The CDR3 region is CASSPLTGFNEQFF. Written as DNA, the CDR3 is TGTGCCAGCTCACCTCTGACAGGGTTCAATGAGCAGTTCTTC.

In this sample, this clonotype turned up many times. V gene TRBV24-1 combines with J gene TRBJ2-2; D possibly corresponds to TRBD2 (6 bases). The CDR3 spans 15 residues. Germline V gene data show CDR1 as KGHDR and CDR2 as SFDVKD. V dropped 5 bases and J dropped 4 bases, with 13 bases sitting between them. The CDR3 region has the DNA TGTGCCACCAGTGTTGGAGGGAGCGGCACCGGGGAGCTGTTTTTT. Translating gives CATSVGGSGTGELFF.

This clonotype was seen at least ten times. V gene TRBV5-4 combines with J gene TRBJ2-3; 7 bases line up with TRBD2. The CDR3 has 16 residues. With 2 bases clipped from V and 0 bases from J, the junction kept 6 bases outside the gene matches. Germline V gene lookup returns CDR1 SGHNT and CDR2 YYREEE (reference sequence). The CDR3 DNA follows: TGTGCCAGCAGCTTCTTTGGACTAGGGAGCACAGATACGCAGTATTTT. Its protein is CASSFFGLGSTDTQYF.

In regard to this clonotype: This could be a read error, since a much larger clone is one nucleotide away. The V and J genes are TRBV7-8 and TRBJ2-5, with 7 bases aligning to TRBD1. The CDR3 consists of 13 residues. Germline assignment: CDR1 SGHVS and CDR2 FQNEAQ. Trimming at V came to 8 bases and at J to 6 bases, leaving 9 bases not matched to a gene. The CDR3 here is CASGSDRDQTQYF. CDR3 coding DNA: TGTGCCAGCGGATCAGACAGGGATCAGACCCAGTACTTC.

This clonotype has a handful of counts. This sequence joins TRBV6-6 and TRBJ1-1; D call uncertain. Trimming took 2 bases from V and 7 from J, leaving 8 bases between them. The CDR3 contains 12 residues. In germline, CDR1 is MNHNY, CDR2 SVGAGI (reference sequence). CDR3 DNA sequence: TGTGCCAGCAGTTACGGGGAAGGTGAAGCTTTCTTT. This encodes CASSYGEGEAFF.

The V gene is TRBV5-1, the J gene TRBJ2-7; 7 positions agree with TRBD2. V trimming: 4 bases; J trimming: 2 bases; junction bases outside the gene matches: 9. This CDR3 region has 15 residues. Per germline, CDR1 SGHRS and CDR2 YFSETQ. CDR3 nucleotides: TGCGCCAGCAGCAATGCCGGGACTATCCCCTACGAGCAGTACTTC. It yields the protein CASSNAGTIPYEQYF.